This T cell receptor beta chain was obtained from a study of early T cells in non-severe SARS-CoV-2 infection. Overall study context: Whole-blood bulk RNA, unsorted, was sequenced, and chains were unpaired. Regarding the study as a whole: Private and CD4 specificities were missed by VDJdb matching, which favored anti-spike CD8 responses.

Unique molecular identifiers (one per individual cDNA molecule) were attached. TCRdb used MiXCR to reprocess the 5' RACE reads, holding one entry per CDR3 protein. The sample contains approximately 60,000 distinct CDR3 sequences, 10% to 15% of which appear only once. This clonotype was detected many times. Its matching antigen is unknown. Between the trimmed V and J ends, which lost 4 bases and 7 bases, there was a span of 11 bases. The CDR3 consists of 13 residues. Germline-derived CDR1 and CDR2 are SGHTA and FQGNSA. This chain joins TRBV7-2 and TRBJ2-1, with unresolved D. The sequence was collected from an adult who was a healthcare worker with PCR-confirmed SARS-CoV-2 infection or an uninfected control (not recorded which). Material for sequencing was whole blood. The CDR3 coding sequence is TGTGCCAGCAGCTACATTGGGTGGAATGAGCAGTTCTTC. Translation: CASSYIGWNEQFF.